This T cell receptor (beta chain) is from a study of cytomegalovirus exposure and HLA in healthy donors. Both 60 Vbeta primers and 13 Jbeta primers went into the PCR. The assay was immunoSEQ multiplex PCR, and TCRdb's table has in-frame clones only and misses some. Its listing shows about 77,000 clones. The study's findings and limits: In a later analysis, donors in an Asian-associated ancestry cluster reportedly had fewer N-insertions in productive TCRs than the cohort mean. As a later analysis showed, a missense DCLRE1C variant was linked to trimming of TCR beta V- and J-genes. Earlier analysis found most TCR beta V segments productive about 87% or about 30% of the time. TCR beta chains numbering some 150 were designated cytomegalovirus-associated.

About this clone itself: As yet, its antigen is unknown.

Sequencing used PBMCs. This TCR derives from a man in his fifties in good health and CMV-seropositive.

The CDR3 DNA follows: TGCGCCAGCAGCCGGCGGGACCCTCCGGATACGCAGTATTTT. As protein: CASSRRDPPDTQYF. The genes are TRBV5-1 and TRBJ2-3; D might be TRBD2 (6 bases). Germline V gene sequence: CDR1 SGHRS, CDR2 YFSETQ. The ends were cut back, 4 bases at V and 6 bases at J, with 15 bases in the middle. The CDR3 is 14 amino acids. Based on the CDR3 plus reference TRBV5-1 and TRBJ2-3, the full variable domain is KAGVTQTPRYLIKTRGQQVTLSCSPISGHRSVSWYQQTPGQGLQFLFEYFSETQRNKGNFPGRFSGRQFSNSRSEMNVSTLELGDSALYLCASSRRDPPDTQYFGPGTRLTVL.